This T cell receptor beta chain was recorded in a study of shared clonotypes between healthy human individuals (dated by TCRdb to about 2020). For the study in its entirety: A few men and two women, aged 18 to 49 years, made up the cohort. For each donor, CD4 naive and CD4 memory were each run on three plates, CD8 naive on two plates, and CD8 memory on one plate. The study deeply sequenced blood TCR repertoires of roughly five healthy adults to estimate repertoire size and the extent of clonotype sharing between individuals. To increase sequencing depth and limit assay-specific biases, different laboratories used diverse techniques to prepare libraries and sequence TCR repertoires. Leukapheresis yielded between about 0.8 and 8.9 billion PBMCs per donor.

Donors were healthy HIV-negative adults with no recently reported acute infections or vaccinations. Only Caucasian adults living in Nashville, Tennessee, USA were represented among the donors. Magnetic negative selection was used to enrich CD4+ T cells, after which naive cells were positively selected on CD45RA and the negative fraction became the memory subset. Blood was collected by leukapheresis, and PBMCs were isolated by Ficoll-Histopaque density gradient centrifugation and then cryopreserved in liquid nitrogen vapor phase. Analytical flow cytometry was used to check the purity and quantity of every magnetically sorted T cell population. Genomic DNA was isolated from each sorted fraction and quantified by UV absorbance on a Nanodrop 2000c. TCR CDR3 regions were amplified from genomic DNA by multiplex PCR using the deep immunoSEQ assay. Genomic DNA extracted from each cell subset was distributed evenly over all wells of several immunoSEQ 96-well plates, and each plate served as one replicate. For sorted subsets, approximately 190 ng of genomic DNA, equivalent to around 29,000 T cell genomes, went into each replicate PCR. The purified libraries were quantified using a Qubit 3.0 fluorometer, sized with a Bioanalyzer 2100, and then quantified again using the KAPA Library Quantification kit. A separate single-read 150-cycle Illumina NextSeq 550 flow cell was used to sequence each immunoSEQ 96-well plate. As for the authors' bioinformatics: The immunoSEQ output contained only junctional sequences without quality scores, so filtering could not match that applied to full-length reads. Sequences were annotated with PyIR, a Python wrapper for IgBLAST v1.9, using IMGT germline references to assign V/J genes and CDR3. Any read was removed if the V/J assignment was weak (E-value above 1e-6), the CDR3 was missing, or the read contained stop codons, out-of-frame junctions, or ambiguous translated residues. A V3J clonotype was defined by an identical inferred V gene, J gene, and CDR3 amino acid sequence. The percentage overlap between two repertoires was calculated by dividing the number of shared unique clonotypes by the size of the smaller repertoire. Richness of each repertoire was evaluated using RTK rarefaction, the Chao1 estimator, and Recon v2.1 estimates of unobserved clonotypes. Generation probabilities were computed with OLGA for all TCRbeta clonotypes obtained by the gDNA method from a few donors. TCRdb retrieved this table from immuneACCESS and kept in-frame rearrangements only. Not all clones are present; in checked studies, unresolved V genes account for under half, and no reason is known for the remainder. The V and J calls and clone size were taken over from that table, and D and trimming were inferred from the DNA. This sample holds under 650,000 clones; almost 97% were observed only once. Of the sample, less than 0.06% falls within the top ten clones.

Beyond this particular receptor, the publication reports: Even with the large sequencing depth, rarefaction of the sorted-subset datasets indicated that sequencing was incomplete. Because the study included only a small number of donors, the genetic and exposure-history diversity represented was limited. Sampling was limited to blood, and TCR repertoires in tissue likely differ from TCR repertoires in blood. Naive subsets generally had larger estimated clonotype richness than memory subsets. Pairwise subsampling led to the expectation that sequencing depth would affect the degree of clonotype sharing among donors. Clonotypes shared by all four sorted-subset donors showed higher generation probabilities than non-shared clonotypes. When a handful of donors were compared, the shared fraction of clonotypes was 5% to 6.5% for naive CD4, approximately 3.3% for naive CD8, 2.3% for memory CD4, and around 0.4% for memory CD8.

The trim is 6 bases for V and 8 bases for J, with a gap of 13 bases between the germline ends. Per the germline V gene, MNHEY is the CDR1 and SVGAGI is the CDR2. The CDR3, cysteine through phenylalanine, is 12 amino acids long. Kept here is only the CDR3 DNA, which spans 36 bases and is read in frame from base 1. Regarding this clone: What antigen it recognizes has not been identified. No per-base quality is available; no much larger clone lies one base away.

This receptor was taken from a woman aged 25-40 years in good health. The chain employs TRBV6-5 and TRBJ1-2, with an unclear D gene assignment. Sequencing was carried out using naive CD4+ T cells sorted from blood. Sample cell subset or site, as interpreted from the label and publication: CD45RA+ positively selected. Read as DNA, the sequence is TGTGCCAGCAGGAATACCCGCTCAGGCTACACCTTC. It codes for CASRNTRSGYTF.